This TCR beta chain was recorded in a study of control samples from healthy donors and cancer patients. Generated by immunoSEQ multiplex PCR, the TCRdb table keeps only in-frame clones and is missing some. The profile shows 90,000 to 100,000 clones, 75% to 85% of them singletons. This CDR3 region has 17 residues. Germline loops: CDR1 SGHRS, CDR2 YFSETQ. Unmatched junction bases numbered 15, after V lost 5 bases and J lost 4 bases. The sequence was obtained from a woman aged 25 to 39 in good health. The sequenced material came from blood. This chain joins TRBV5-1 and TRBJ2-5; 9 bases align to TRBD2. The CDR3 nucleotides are TGCGCCAGCAGGCCTGGCCGACTAGCGGAGTTGGGAGAGACCCAGTACTTC. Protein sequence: CASRPGRLAELGETQYF.